This T cell receptor beta chain was sequenced for a study of type 1 regulatory T cells. Study-wide context: T-allo10 is a Tr1-enriched, alloantigen-specific CD4 T cell product made in vitro. Whole-study findings and limits: Compared with non-Tr1 cells, Tr1 cells showed a narrower TCR repertoire.

Each CDR3 protein is one row after TCRdb ran MiXCR on the reads. The data contain around 5,700 distinct CDR3 sequences, roughly a third of them singletons. Turning to this clonotype: Its cognate antigen is unknown.

Germline V gives CDR1 SGHRS, CDR2 YFSETQ. The CDR3 consists of 16 residues. V lost 4 bases and J lost 4; bases outside the gene matches: 11. The sample consisted of cultured type 1 regulatory T (Tr1) cells, either the whole culture or a sorted fraction (not recorded which). This chain connects TRBV5-1 to TRBJ2-7; 10 bases agree with TRBD1. The origin of this receptor is a human donor in good health. CDR3 residues: CASSREGQGVRYEQYF. The CDR3 bases are TGCGCCAGCAGCCGCGAAGGACAGGGGGTGCGGTACGAGCAGTACTTC.